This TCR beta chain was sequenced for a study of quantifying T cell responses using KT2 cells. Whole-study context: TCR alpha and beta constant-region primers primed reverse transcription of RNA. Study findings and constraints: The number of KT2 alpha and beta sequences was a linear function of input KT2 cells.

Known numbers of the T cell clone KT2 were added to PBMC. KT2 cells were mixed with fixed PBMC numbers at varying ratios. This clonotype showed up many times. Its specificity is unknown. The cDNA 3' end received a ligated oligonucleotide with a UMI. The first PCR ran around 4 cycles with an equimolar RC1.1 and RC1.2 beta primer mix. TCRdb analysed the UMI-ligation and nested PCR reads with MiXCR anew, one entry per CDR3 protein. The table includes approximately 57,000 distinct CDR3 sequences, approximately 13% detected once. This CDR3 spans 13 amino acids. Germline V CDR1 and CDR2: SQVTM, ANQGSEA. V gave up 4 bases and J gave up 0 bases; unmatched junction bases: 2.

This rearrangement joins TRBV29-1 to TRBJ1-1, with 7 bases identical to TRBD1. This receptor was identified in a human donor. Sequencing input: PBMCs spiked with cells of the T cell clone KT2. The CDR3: CSVAGQMNTEAFF. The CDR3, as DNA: TGCAGCGTTGCGGGACAGATGAACACTGAAGCTTTCTTT.